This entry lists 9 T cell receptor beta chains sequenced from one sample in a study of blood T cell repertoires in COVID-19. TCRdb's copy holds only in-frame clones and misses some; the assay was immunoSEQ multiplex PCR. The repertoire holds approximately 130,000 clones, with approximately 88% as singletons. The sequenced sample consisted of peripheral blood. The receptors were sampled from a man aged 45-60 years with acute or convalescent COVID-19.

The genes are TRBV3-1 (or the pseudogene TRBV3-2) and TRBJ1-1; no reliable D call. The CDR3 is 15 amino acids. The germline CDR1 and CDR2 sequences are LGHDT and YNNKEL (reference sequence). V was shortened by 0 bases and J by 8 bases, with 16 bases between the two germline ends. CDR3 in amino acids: CASSQETGVLSEAFF. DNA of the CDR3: TGTGCCAGCAGCCAAGAGACCGGGGTCCTTTCCGAAGCTTTCTTT.

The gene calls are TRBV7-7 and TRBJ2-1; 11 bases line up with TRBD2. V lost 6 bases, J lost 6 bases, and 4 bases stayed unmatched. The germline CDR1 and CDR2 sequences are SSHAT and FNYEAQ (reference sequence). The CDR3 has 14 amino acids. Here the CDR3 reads CASSSGRAGNEQFF. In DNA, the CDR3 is TGTGCCAGCAGTAGCGGGAGGGCCGGCAATGAGCAGTTCTTC.

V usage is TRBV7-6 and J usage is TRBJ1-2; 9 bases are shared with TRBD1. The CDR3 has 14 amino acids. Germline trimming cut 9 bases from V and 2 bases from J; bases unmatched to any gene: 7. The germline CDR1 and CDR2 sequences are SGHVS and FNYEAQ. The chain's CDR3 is CASSGTGRNYGYTF. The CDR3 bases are TGTGCCAGTAGTGGGACAGGGAGGAACTATGGCTACACCTTC.

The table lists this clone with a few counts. As DNA, the CDR3 is TGTGCCACCAGTGAACAGACTAGCGGGACCCACGAGCAGTACTTC. It yields the protein CATSEQTSGTHEQYF. The chain combines TRBV24-1 with TRBJ2-7, with 11 bases identical to TRBD2. V trimming: 4 bases; J trimming: 5 bases; junction bases outside the gene matches: 6. The length of the CDR3 is 15 residues. Germline CDR1 and CDR2: KGHDR and SFDVKD.

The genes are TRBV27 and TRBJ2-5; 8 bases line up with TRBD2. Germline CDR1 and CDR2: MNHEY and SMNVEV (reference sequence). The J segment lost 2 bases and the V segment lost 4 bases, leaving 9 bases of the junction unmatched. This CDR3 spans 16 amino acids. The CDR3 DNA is TGTGCCAGCAGTTGGGGGGTAACTAGCGGTCAAGAGACCCAGTACTTC. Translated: CASSWGVTSGQETQYF.

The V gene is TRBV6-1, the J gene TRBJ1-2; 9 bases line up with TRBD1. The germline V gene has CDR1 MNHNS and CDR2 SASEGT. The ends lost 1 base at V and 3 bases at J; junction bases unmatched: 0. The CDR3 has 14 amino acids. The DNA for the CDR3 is TGTGCCAGCAGTGAAGGGGACAGGGACTATGGCTACACCTTC. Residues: CASSEGDRDYGYTF.

The CDR3: CAISDAGTPLSTDTQYF. The DNA of the CDR3 is TGTGCCATCAGTGATGCCGGGACACCCCTTAGCACAGATACGCAGTATTTT. This chain uses TRBV10-3 with TRBJ2-3; tentatively, D is TRBD1 (6 bases). Per the germline V gene, CDR1 is ENHRY and CDR2 is SYGVKD. The CDR3 spans 17 residues. Trimming stripped 3 bases from V and 0 bases from J, with 16 bases between.

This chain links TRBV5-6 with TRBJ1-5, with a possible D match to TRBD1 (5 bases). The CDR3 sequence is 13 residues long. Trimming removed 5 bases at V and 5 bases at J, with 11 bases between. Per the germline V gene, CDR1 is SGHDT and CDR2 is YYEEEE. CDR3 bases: TGTGCCAGCAGTTATGGGGGGGATCAGCCCCAGCATTTT. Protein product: CASSYGGDQPQHF. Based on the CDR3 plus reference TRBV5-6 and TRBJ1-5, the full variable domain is DAGVTQSPTHLIKTRGQQVTLRCSPKSGHDTVSWYQQALGQGPQFIFQYYEEEERQRGNFPDRFSGHQFPNYSSELNVNALLLGDSALYLCASSYGGDQPQHFGDGTRLSIL.

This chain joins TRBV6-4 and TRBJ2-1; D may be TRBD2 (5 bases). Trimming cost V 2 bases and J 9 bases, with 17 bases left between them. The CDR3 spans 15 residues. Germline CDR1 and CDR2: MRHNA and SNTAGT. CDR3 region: CASSDGVVGVSEQFF. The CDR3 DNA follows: TGTGCCAGCAGTGACGGGGTAGTGGGAGTGAGTGAGCAGTTCTTC.